This T cell receptor beta chain was documented in a study of vaccination effects on CD4 cells after COVID-19. About the research overall: The vaccine given was either BNT162b2 or mRNA-1273, in two doses.

Using immunoSEQ multiplex PCR, the repertoire was profiled, and TCRdb retains in-frame clones only, with some absent. The sample has about 79,000 clones; around 74% are singletons. Comments on this clone: Its antigen is unidentified.

Pools of viral peptides were used by the ViraFEST assay to expand antigen-specific CD4+ T cells ahead of sequencing. Following a 10-day culture, CD4+ T cells were purified. With roughly 9.1 ug/ml peptides and 9 to 10 IU/ml IL-2, around 2.1 million PBMC per well were cultured. Germline lookup yields CDR1 SGHAT and CDR2 FQNNGV. Trimming pared 2 bases from V and 2 bases from J, leaving 6 bases between. The length of the CDR3 is 14 residues. The specimen comprised CD4+ T cells from PBMCs cultured with HCoV-229E spike peptides, sampled before COVID-19 vaccination. The clonotype was recovered from a human donor who received a COVID-19 vaccine. V usage is TRBV11-2 and J usage is TRBJ1-4; D unclear. The CDR3 sequence is CASSLSLTNEKLFF. The CDR3 DNA follows: TGTGCCAGCAGCTTAAGTCTGACTAATGAAAAACTGTTTTTT.